This T cell receptor (beta chain) was recovered during a study of blood T cell repertoires in COVID-19 (dated by TCRdb to 2018 to 2021). Background on the whole study: Samples covering the acute and convalescent phases of COVID-19 were provided by collaborators in the United States, Italy and Spain. The sample metadata nearly always contained a de-identified subject ID, COVID-19 status, age in years and sex. The prospective study material was composed of cDNA or gDNA derived from T cells, B-cell-depleted T cells, or PBMCs. The dataset comprised deeply sampled blood TCRbeta repertoires from subjects exposed to, actively infected with, or recovered from COVID-19. The repertoires were made available in a free public database intended to serve as a resource for research on the immune response to SARS-CoV-2. Where available, HLA class I and class II types were obtained from metadata supplied by the sample provider rather than from assay-based typing. The samples were drawn from the first 160 participants of the ongoing ImmuneRACE study and from some 1,300 subjects provided by 6 global collaborators.

Concerning this clone itself: Its target antigen remains unknown. No much larger clone is present one base from it, and per-base qualities are unavailable.

CDR1 and CDR2 are read off the germline V gene (reference sequence) as GTSNPN and SVGIG. After removal of 0 bases from V and 1 base from J, the junction retains 3 bases not matched to a gene. Reading from cysteine to phenylalanine, the CDR3 counts 15 amino acids. The DNA shown is the 45-base CDR3, in frame from base 1. Overall study outcomes, separate from this receptor: Clinical and demographic metadata were provided uncurated, with the amount varying by source and participant.

TCRbeta CDR3 regions were amplified from genomic DNA by means of the immunoSEQ Assay, a bias-controlled multiplex PCR. Per the original workflow: Nucleated cell counts per sample were estimated from amplification of reference gene primers within the assay. To quantify the absolute abundance of each unique TCRbeta CDR3 rearrangement, sequence reads were collapsed and filtered. For each sample, productive Simpson clonality was calculated as the square root of Simpson's diversity index over productive rearrangements. This is the immuneACCESS table as TCRdb keeps it, with only in-frame sequences that have V and J called. A part of the clones is gone; compared with another copy, unresolved V genes explain less than half, and the rest is unexplained. V, J and clone size are those of that table, while D and trimming were read from the DNA. Counted in this sample were about 370,000 clones; approximately 91% of them appeared once. The ten largest account for about 0.9% of the sample.

Enrolling through a virtual design, the prospective study's participants ranged in age from about 18 to 100 years and lived across 20 to 25 United States geographic areas. In the prospective study, participants were assigned to cohorts based on the clinical history participants reported in a screening survey and a study questionnaire. Exposed participants had been in contact, within 2 weeks of entering the study, with a person who had a PCR-confirmed or clinician-diagnosed case of COVID-19. In the prospective study, whole blood, serum and a nasopharyngeal or oropharyngeal swab were collected from each participant by mobile phlebotomists. Participants in the prospective study had the option to provide additional blood draws and questionnaires over a roughly two-month period. Blood samples from the prospective study were shipped frozen or at room temperature prior to DNA extraction.

The chain is assembled from TRBV30 and TRBJ2-5; 9 central bases correspond to TRBD2. This clonotype originated in a woman aged 40 to 50 who had been exposed to COVID-19. Sequencing input: PBMCs or T cells enriched from blood (not recorded which). The CDR3 in this case is CAWSVRGRAQETQYF. At the DNA level, the sequence is TGTGCCTGGAGTGTACGCGGGAGGGCCCAAGAGACCCAGTACTTC.